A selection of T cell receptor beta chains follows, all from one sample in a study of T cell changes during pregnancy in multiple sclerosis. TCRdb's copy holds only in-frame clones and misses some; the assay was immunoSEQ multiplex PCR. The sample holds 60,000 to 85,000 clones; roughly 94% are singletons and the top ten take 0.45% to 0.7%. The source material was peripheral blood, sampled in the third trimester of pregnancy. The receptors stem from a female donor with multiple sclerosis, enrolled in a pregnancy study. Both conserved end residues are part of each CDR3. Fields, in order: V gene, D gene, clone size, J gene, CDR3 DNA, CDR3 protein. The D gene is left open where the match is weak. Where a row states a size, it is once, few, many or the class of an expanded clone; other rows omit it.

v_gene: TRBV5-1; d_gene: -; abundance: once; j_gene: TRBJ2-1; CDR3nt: TGCGCCAGCACCCCTCCCAGGGGACGGTACTACAATGAGCAGTTCTTC; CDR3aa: CASTPPRGRYYNEQFF
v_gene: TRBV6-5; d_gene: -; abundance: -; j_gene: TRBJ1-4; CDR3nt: TGTGCCAGCAGTCGGCCAGGGTCTAATGAAAAACTGTTTTTT; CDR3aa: CASSRPGSNEKLFF
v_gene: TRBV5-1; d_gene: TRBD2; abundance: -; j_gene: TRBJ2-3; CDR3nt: TGCGCCAGCAGCGGCTGGACTAGCGGGGCGGGCACAGATACGCAGTATTTT; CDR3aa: CASSGWTSGAGTDTQYF
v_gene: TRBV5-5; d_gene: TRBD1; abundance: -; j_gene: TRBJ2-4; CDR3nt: TGTGCCAGCAGCCTTAGGACAGGAGAAAACATTCAGTACTTC; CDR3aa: CASSLRTGENIQYF
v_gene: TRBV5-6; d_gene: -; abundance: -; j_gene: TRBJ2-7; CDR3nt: TGTGCCAGCAGCTTGGGACAGCCGATGTCCTACGAGCAGTACTTC; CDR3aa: CASSLGQPMSYEQYF
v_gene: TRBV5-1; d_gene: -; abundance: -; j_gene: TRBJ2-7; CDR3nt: TGCGCCAGCAGCTTTACGGGGGCTAGCGGTTCCTACGAGCAGTACTTC; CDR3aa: CASSFTGASGSYEQYF
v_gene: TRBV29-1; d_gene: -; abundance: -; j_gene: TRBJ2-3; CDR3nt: TGCAGCGTCCTTAACACAGATACGCAGTATTTT; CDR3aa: CSVLNTDTQYF
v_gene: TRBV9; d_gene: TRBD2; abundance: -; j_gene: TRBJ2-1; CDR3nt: TGTGCCAGCAGCGTAGATAGCGGGGGATTTTCTGAGCAGTTCTTC; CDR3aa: CASSVDSGGFSEQFF
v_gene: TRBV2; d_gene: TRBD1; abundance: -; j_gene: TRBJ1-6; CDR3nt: TGTGCCAGCAGCGCTGACAGGGTAGGGTCACCCCTCCACTTT; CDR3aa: CASSADRVGSPLHF
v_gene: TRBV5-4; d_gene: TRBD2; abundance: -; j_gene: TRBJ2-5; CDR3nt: TGTGCCAGCAGCCAGGGCCCCTTCACTAGCGGGGGGGTACAAGAGACCCAGTACTTC; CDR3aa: CASSQGPFTSGGVQETQYF
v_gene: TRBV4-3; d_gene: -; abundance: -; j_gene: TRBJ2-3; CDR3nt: TGCGCCAGCAGCCAACGAGTCCTAATAGAAACAGATACGCAGTATTTT; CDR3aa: CASSQRVLIETDTQYF
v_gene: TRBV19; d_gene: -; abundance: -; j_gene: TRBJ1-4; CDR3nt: TGTGCCAGTACCCAGTGGTCAACTAATGAAAAACTGTTTTTT; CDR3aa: CASTQWSTNEKLFF
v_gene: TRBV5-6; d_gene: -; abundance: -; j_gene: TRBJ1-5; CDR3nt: TGTGCCAGCAGCTTGGGGGCGGGGACCTATCAGCCCCAGCATTTT; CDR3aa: CASSLGAGTYQPQHF
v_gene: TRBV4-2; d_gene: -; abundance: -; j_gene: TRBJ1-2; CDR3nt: TGTGCCAGCAGCCAACCTGACAGCTATGGCTACACCTTC; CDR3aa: CASSQPDSYGYTF
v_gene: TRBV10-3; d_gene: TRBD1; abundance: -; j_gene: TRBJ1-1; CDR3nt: TGTGCCATCACCAAGGGGGCGACGGACACTGAAGCTTTCTTT; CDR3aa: CAITKGATDTEAFF
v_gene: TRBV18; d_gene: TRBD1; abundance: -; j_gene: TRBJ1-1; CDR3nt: TGTGCCAGCTCCGTGGGACAGGGGAACACTGAAGCTTTCTTT; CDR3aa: CASSVGQGNTEAFF
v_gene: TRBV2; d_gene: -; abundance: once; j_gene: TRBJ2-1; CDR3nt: TGTGCCAGCAGTGCGGGGTACAATGAGCAGTTCTTC; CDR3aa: CASSAGYNEQFF
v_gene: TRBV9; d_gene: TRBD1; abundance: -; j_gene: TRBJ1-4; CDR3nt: TGTGCCAGCAGCCCACGGGGGGGACAGATTAATGAAAAACTGTTTTTT; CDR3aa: CASSPRGGQINEKLFF
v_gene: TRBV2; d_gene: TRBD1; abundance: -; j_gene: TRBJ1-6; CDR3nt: TGTGCCATAACTGACTACTCGACAGGGATAGATTCACCCCTCCACTTT; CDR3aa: CAITDYSTGIDSPLHF
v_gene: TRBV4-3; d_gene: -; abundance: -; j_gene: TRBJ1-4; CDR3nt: TGCGCCAGCAGCCGTAAGGGGTTCGGTGAAAAACTGTTTTTT; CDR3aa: CASSRKGFGEKLFF
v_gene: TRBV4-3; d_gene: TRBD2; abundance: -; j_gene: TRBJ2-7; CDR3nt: TGCGCCAGCAGCCAAGCTACCGGGACTACCAACTACGAGCAGTACTTC; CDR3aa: CASSQATGTTNYEQYF
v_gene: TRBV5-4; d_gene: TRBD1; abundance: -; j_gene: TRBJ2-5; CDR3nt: TGTGCCAGCAGCTTGGGGGACAGGGGAAGAGAGACCCAGTACTTC; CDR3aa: CASSLGDRGRETQYF
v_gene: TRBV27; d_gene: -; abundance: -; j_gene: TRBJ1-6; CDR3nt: TGTGCCAGCAGTTTATTGCAGTTTAATTCACCCCTCCACTTT; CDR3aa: CASSLLQFNSPLHF
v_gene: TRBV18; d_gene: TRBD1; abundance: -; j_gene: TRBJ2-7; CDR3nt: TGTGCCAGCTCAGTGGGACAGGTCCTCTCCTACGAGCAGTACTTC; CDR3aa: CASSVGQVLSYEQYF
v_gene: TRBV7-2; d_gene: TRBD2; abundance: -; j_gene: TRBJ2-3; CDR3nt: TGTGCCAGCAGCTCATGGGTTAGCGGGGGGCCCGGGGATACGCAGTATTTT; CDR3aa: CASSSWVSGGPGDTQYF
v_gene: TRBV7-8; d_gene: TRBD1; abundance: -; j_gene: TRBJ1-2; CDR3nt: TGTGCCAGCAGCTTGGACAGGGTCTATGGCTACACCTTC; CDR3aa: CASSLDRVYGYTF